The next 2 T cell receptor beta chains were all read from a single sample in a study of blood T cell repertoires in COVID-19 (dated by TCRdb to about 2020). The library was obtained by the immunoSEQ multiplex PCR assay. TCRdb took this table from immuneACCESS and kept in-frame rearrangements with V and J called. Such tables lack part of the clones; where checked against another copy, unresolved V genes explain under half of the gap, and the rest is unexplained. Here the sample has 200,000 to 250,000 clones; roughly 84% occur a single time. Jointly, the top ten make up over 15% of the sample. Input material: peripheral blood. These receptors were collected from a woman aged 80 or over with active or convalescent COVID-19.

In its sample, this clone was seen once. The chain couples TRBV11-2 to TRBJ2-7; tentatively, D is TRBD2 (7 bases). Looked up from germline, CDR1 is SGHAT and CDR2 is FQNNGV. With 8 bases removed from V and 4 bases from J, the gap between germline ends came to 33 bases. The CDR3 is 19 residues long. CDR3 nucleotide sequence: TGTGCCAGCCTCTTTCGGGGGGCGCGTGGTGATTGGAATACTTACGAGCAGTACTTC. It codes for CASLFRGARGDWNTYEQYF.

The chain has TRBV4-3 and TRBJ2-7; 10 bases map to TRBD1. Germline CDR1 and CDR2: LGHNA and YSLEER. The CDR3 is made up of 16 amino acids. V lost 4 bases and J lost 5; bases outside the gene matches: 11. CDR3 bases: TGCGCCAGCAGCCTTCAGACGGGACAGGGGCTCCACGAGCAGTACTTC. This translates into CASSLQTGQGLHEQYF.